Shown below are 21 T cell receptor beta chains from a single sample sequenced in a study of regulatory T cells in long-lasting Graves disease. The TCR beta library used iRepertoire HTBI primers with Arm-PCR amplification of CDR3. TCRdb reprocessed the multiplex PCR reads via MiXCR and lists one record per CDR3 protein. The sample has 350,000 to 500,000 distinct CDR3 sequences; roughly 15% are singletons. As for time point: newly diagnosed GD, antithyroid drugs for less than 3 months. RNA isolated from PBMCs was used to make the TCR library. A further study also used this sample, focusing on T cells in Graves' hyperthyroidism and ophthalmopathy.

This material consisted of peripheral blood mononuclear cells (PBMCs), taken at new diagnosis, from a patient treated with antithyroid drugs. These receptors originate from a woman aged 45-65 years with Graves disease.

This clonotype was counted at least ten times. The V call is TRBV28, the J call TRBJ1-1, with 7 bases that match TRBD1. Germline V lookup: CDR1 MDHEN, CDR2 SYDVKM. V lost 4 bases to trimming and J lost 4 bases; unmatched junction nucleotides: 3. This CDR3 comprises 13 residues. CDR3 loop: CASSYTGATEAFF. In nucleotides, the CDR3 is TGTGCCAGCAGTTATACAGGGGCCACTGAAGCTTTCTTT. Full variable domain (remainder filled in from reference TRBV28 and TRBJ1-1): DVKVTQSSRYLVKRTGEKVFLECVQDMDHENMFWYRQDPGLGLRLIYFSYDVKMKEKGDIPEGYSVSREKKERFSLILESASTNQTSMYLCASSYTGATEAFFGQGTRLTVV.

V is TRBV6-2 or TRBV6-3 and J is TRBJ2-1; TRBD1 matches at 9 bases. V was pared by 5 bases and J by 7 bases, with 9 bases of the junction left unmatched. Germline lookup yields CDR1 MNHEY and CDR2 SVGEGT. This CDR3 has 15 amino acids. This CDR3 reads CASSEDGQGSNEQFF. The CDR3 coding sequence is TGTGCCAGCAGTGAGGACGGACAGGGGTCGAATGAGCAGTTCTTC.

The rearrangement links TRBV7-2 to TRBJ1-3; 10 nucleotides match TRBD1. The CDR3 spans 18 residues. V dropped 4 bases and J dropped 0; count of bases not matched to a gene: 9. In germline, CDR1 is SGHTA, CDR2 FQGNSA. CDR3: CASSSTATGGFSGNTIYF. CDR3 in DNA: TGTGCCAGCAGCTCGACGGCGACAGGGGGCTTCTCTGGAAACACCATATATTTT.

In DNA, the CDR3 is TGTGCCAGCAGTGACTCAGGGACTACTGAAGCTTTCTTT. Amino acids: CASSDSGTTEAFF. This chain joins TRBV6-4 and TRBJ1-1, with D perhaps matching TRBD1 (5 bases). Per germline, CDR1 MRHNA and CDR2 SNTAGT. The CDR3 contains 13 residues. V was pared by 0 bases and J by 5 bases, with 7 bases between.

The sample holds a few counts of this clonotype. The chain couples TRBV3-1 to TRBJ1-1; 7 bases line up with TRBD1. CDR1 is LGHDT and CDR2 is YNNKEL in the germline V gene (reference sequence). CDR3 length equals 14 residues. V lost 6 bases to trimming and J lost 1 base; unmatched junction nucleotides: 5. The DNA for the CDR3 is TGTGCCAGCAGACCAGGGGGGGGGAACACTGAAGCTTTCTTT. Amino acids: CASRPGGGNTEAFF. The whole variable domain, filled in from reference TRBV3-1 and TRBJ1-1, reads DTAVSQTPKYLVTQMGNDKSIKCEQNLGHDTMYWYKQDSKKFLKIMFSYNNKELIINETVPNRFSPKSPDKAHLNLHINSLELGDSAVYFCASRPGGGNTEAFFGQGTRLTVV.

This clonotype was seen repeatedly, ten times or more. The genes are TRBV19 and TRBJ2-1; 7 bases fit TRBD2. This CDR3 contains 17 residues. The ends lost 3 bases at V and 7 bases at J; junction bases unmatched: 15. Germline V gene lookup returns CDR1 LNHDA and CDR2 SQIVND (reference sequence). The CDR3 reads CASSMIGGSPSDNEQFF. The CDR3 DNA sequence: TGTGCCAGTAGTATGATTGGCGGGAGCCCCTCTGATAATGAGCAGTTCTTC.

This chain connects TRBV3-1 to TRBJ2-3, with 10 nucleotides matching TRBD2. J was trimmed by 7 bases and V by 1 base; bases with no gene match: 8. Germline CDR1 is LGHDT and CDR2 is YNNKEL (reference sequence). The CDR3 runs 16 residues. The CDR3 sequence is CASSQVTSGMENTQYF. The CDR3 nucleotides read TGTGCCAGCAGCCAAGTTACTAGCGGGATGGAGAATACGCAGTATTTT.

This clonotype has at least ten counts. The genes are TRBV28 and TRBJ2-7; D is tentatively TRBD1 or TRBD2 (5 bases each). CDR3 length equals 16 residues. Germline-derived CDR1 and CDR2 are MDHEN and SYDVKM. V dropped 6 bases and J dropped 0 bases, with 18 bases sitting between them. This chain's CDR3 is CASSLPGRPSSYEQYF. The DNA of the CDR3 is TGTGCCAGCAGCCTCCCGGGACGGCCGAGCTCCTACGAGCAGTACTTC.

In this sample, this clonotype turned up a few times. The CDR3 reads CASSLQGSGYTDTQYF. CDR3 nucleotides: TGTGCCAGCAGCTTACAGGGTTCGGGCTACACAGATACGCAGTATTTT. The chain carries TRBV11-1 and TRBJ2-3; D possibly corresponds to TRBD1 (5 bases). Trimming removed 2 bases at V and 2 bases at J, with 14 bases between. The CDR3 runs to 16 residues. Germline V gene lookup returns CDR1 SGHAT and CDR2 FQDESV (reference sequence).

The chain carries TRBV2 and TRBJ2-1, with D perhaps being TRBD1 or TRBD2 (5 bases each). Germline CDR1 and CDR2: SNHLY and FYNNEI. V was clipped by 5 bases and J by 6 bases, with 17 bases between them. The CDR3 covers 15 residues. The chain's CDR3 is CASSSEGIMLNEQFF. DNA of the CDR3: TGTGCCAGCAGTTCTGAGGGGATAATGCTCAATGAGCAGTTCTTC.

The chain employs TRBV4-1 and TRBJ2-3, with a possible D match to TRBD2 (5 bases). CDR1 and CDR2 (germline): MGHRA, YSYEKL. This CDR3 spans 19 amino acids. The V end was cut by 0 bases, the J end by 6 bases, with 25 bases between. CDR3 bases: TGCGCCAGCAGCCAAGATCCGTACCCCGGTGGGCTAGCTTGGGATACGCAGTATTTT. Its translation is CASSQDPYPGGLAWDTQYF.

At least ten counts were recorded for this clonotype. V usage is TRBV6-5 and J usage is TRBJ2-7; D perhaps matches TRBD2 (5 bases). Deletions cut 2 bases from V and 5 bases from J, with 16 bases between. Per the germline V gene, CDR1 is MNHEY and CDR2 is SVGAGI. CDR3 length: 15 amino acids. CDR3 loop: CASSYASLFGNEQYF. CDR3 bases: TGTGCCAGCAGTTACGCTAGCCTTTTTGGGAACGAGCAGTACTTC.

This clonotype was recorded at least ten times. J is TRBJ2-3 and V is TRBV28; D gene uncertain. The CDR3 runs to 17 residues. The germline gives CDR1 MDHEN, CDR2 SYDVKM. Trimming took off 6 bases at V and 2 bases at J, with 21 bases between the two ends. The CDR3 DNA follows: TGTGCCAGCAGCCAAACCCCCCATGCTTTTACCACAGATACGCAGTATTTT. Translated, it gives CASSQTPHAFTTDTQYF.

This clonotype has ten or more counts. The V call is TRBV10-3, the J call TRBJ1-2, with TRBD1 matching 7 bases. This CDR3 spans 13 amino acids. The V and J ends lost 10 bases and 2 bases, in that order; junction bases with no gene match: 7. Germline CDR1 is ENHRY and CDR2 is SYGVKD. The CDR3 coding sequence is TGTGCCAGCGAGACAGGGCTGAACTATGGCTACACCTTC. Its translation: CASETGLNYGYTF.

The CDR3 coding sequence is TGTGCCAGCGGACCACCCGACCGCTACAATGAGCAGTTCTTC. As protein: CASGPPDRYNEQFF. This chain joins TRBV28 and TRBJ2-1; D is unclear. Trimming cost V 8 bases and J 3 bases, with 14 bases left between them. This CDR3 has 14 residues. Germline V gene sequence: CDR1 MDHEN, CDR2 SYDVKM.

DNA for the CDR3: TGTGCCAGCACTGGGGCCCGGGACAGGGCCTACGAGCAGTACTTC. Translating it yields CASTGARDRAYEQYF. The gene calls are TRBV25-1 and TRBJ2-7, with 9 bases identical to TRBD1. V lost 7 bases to trimming and J lost 2 bases; unmatched junction nucleotides: 9. The CDR3 extends over 15 amino acids. CDR1 is MGHDK, CDR2 SYGVNS, per germline.

The chain has TRBV12-3 or TRBV12-4 and TRBJ2-2; 10 bases fit TRBD2. V trimming: 1 base; J trimming: 2 bases; junction bases outside the gene matches: 1. The CDR3 has 16 amino acids. In DNA, the CDR3 is TGTGCCAGCAGTTTAGGGACTAGCGGAAACACCGGGGAGCTGTTTTTT. This gives the protein CASSLGTSGNTGELFF.

This clonotype was detected many times. V is TRBV27 and J is TRBJ2-1; D might be TRBD1 or TRBD2, each matching 7 bases. This CDR3 is built from 15 residues. Trimming shortened V by 3 bases and J by 12 bases, and 21 bases separated the two germline ends. In germline, CDR1 is MNHEY, CDR2 SMNVEV (reference sequence). CDR3 nucleotides: TGTGCCAGCAGTTTGTGGGGGGGACAGACCTTGAGGCAGTTCTTC. This encodes CASSLWGGQTLRQFF.

This clonotype was seen more than once but under ten times. This chain connects TRBV6-1 to TRBJ2-7; 11 bases match TRBD2. With V trimmed by 3 bases and J by 0 bases, 7 bases remained unmatched. There are 17 residues in the CDR3. CDR1 and CDR2 from the germline V gene are MNHNS and SASEGT. CDR3: CASSDFSGTSGSYEQYF. The CDR3 bases are TGTGCCAGCAGTGATTTCTCCGGGACTAGCGGCTCCTACGAGCAGTACTTC.

The chain links TRBV24-1 to TRBJ2-2; 8 nucleotides line up with TRBD1. Trimming removed 12 bases from V and 3 bases from J; junction bases left unmatched: 5. The CDR3 runs to 13 residues. The V gene's germline CDR1 is KGHDR and CDR2 SFDVKD. CDR3 protein: CAVQGVDTGELFF. Here the CDR3 DNA reads TGTGCCGTACAGGGGGTGGACACCGGGGAGCTGTTTTTT.

Ten or more counts support this clonotype. The chain is built from TRBV28 and TRBJ2-3, with 9 bases fitting TRBD2. This CDR3 is 14 amino acids long. Germline CDR1 and CDR2: MDHEN and SYDVKM. V was pared by 7 bases and J by 3 bases, with 5 bases of the junction left unmatched. The CDR3, as DNA: TGTGCCAGCAATCTAGCGGGACCGACAGATACGCAGTATTTT. As protein: CASNLAGPTDTQYF.